This passage covers 12 T cell receptor beta chains from one sample sequenced in a study of cytomegalovirus exposure and HLA in healthy donors. PCR involved 60 Vbeta and 13 Jbeta primers. TCRdb keeps only in-frame clones here, not all; method: immunoSEQ multiplex PCR. The table has approximately 120,000 clones, less than 80% seen once. Sample: PBMCs. These receptors came from a man aged 30-40 years in good health and CMV-seronegative.

The chain links TRBV7-3 to TRBJ2-5; 10 bases are a match to TRBD2. Unmatched junction bases numbered 4, after V lost 2 bases and J lost 4 bases. CDR3 length: 15 residues. The V gene's germline CDR1 is SGHTA and CDR2 FQGTGA. The CDR3 DNA is TGTGCCAGCAGCTTAGCGGCTAGCGGGGGAGAGACCCAGTACTTC. This gives the protein CASSLAASGGETQYF.

V and J are TRBV27 and TRBJ2-7; D remains unclear. This CDR3 is built from 10 residues. Trimming took off 8 bases at V and 2 bases at J, with 4 bases between the two ends. The germline V gene has CDR1 MNHEY and CDR2 SMNVEV (reference sequence). CDR3 DNA sequence: TGTGCCAGCGGAGCCTACGAGCAGTACTTC. Translation gives CASGAYEQYF.

V gene TRBV6-1 combines with J gene TRBJ2-1; 7 nucleotides agree with TRBD2. The germline gives CDR1 MNHNS, CDR2 SASEGT. The CDR3 runs 15 residues. Trimming at V came to 4 bases and at J to 9 bases, leaving 12 bases not matched to a gene. This CDR3 reads CASSANANGGGEQFF. Written as DNA, the CDR3 is TGTGCCAGCAGTGCCAACGCTAACGGCGGGGGTGAGCAGTTCTTC.

This chain uses TRBV9 with TRBJ2-3, with a weak D call TRBD2 (6 bases). The V end was cut by 10 bases, the J end by 2 bases, with 17 bases between. The CDR3 covers 14 residues. Germline CDR1 SGDLS, CDR2 YYNGEE. CDR3 sequence reads: CACSGGDATDTQYF. The DNA for the CDR3 is TGTGCCTGCTCCGGCGGGGATGCCACAGATACGCAGTATTTT.

The gene calls are TRBV13 and TRBJ2-2, with TRBD1 identical over 7 bases. Trimming took 1 base from V and 6 from J; bases not matched to a gene: 5. CDR3 length: 15 amino acids. CDR1 PRHDT and CDR2 FYEKMQ come from the germline V gene (reference sequence). Here the CDR3 reads CASSLERGRAGELFF. CDR3 nucleotide sequence: TGTGCCAGCAGCTTAGAGAGGGGGCGCGCCGGGGAGCTGTTTTTT.

In this sample, this clone turned up once. This chain connects TRBV15 to TRBJ2-1; D is unresolved. Germline-derived CDR1 and CDR2 are LNHNV and YYDKDF (reference sequence). There are 15 residues in the CDR3. V lost 3 bases to trimming and J lost 2 bases, with 11 bases between them. In DNA form, the CDR3 reads TGTGCCACCAGCAGCGACACCGTAACCTACAATGAGCAGTTCTTC. It yields the protein CATSSDTVTYNEQFF.

V gene TRBV30 combines with J gene TRBJ1-6, with TRBD1 identical over 8 bases. Germline-derived CDR1 and CDR2 are GTSNPN and SVGIG (reference sequence). The V gene end was trimmed by 3 bases and the J gene end by 2 bases; junction bases not matched to a gene: 6. The CDR3 length is 16 residues. The CDR3 DNA follows: TGTGCCTGGAGAAGGACAGGGAACACCTATAATTCACCCCTCCACTTT. Its protein is CAWRRTGNTYNSPLHF.

The V gene is TRBV28, the J gene TRBJ1-2; D gene uncertain. The germline gives CDR1 MDHEN, CDR2 SYDVKM. Trimming took 3 bases from V and 2 from J, leaving 10 bases between them. CDR3 size: 14 residues. The CDR3 DNA reads TGTGCCAGCAGTTTTTGGGGAGGGAACTATGGCTACACCTTC. This gives the protein CASSFWGGNYGYTF.

V gene TRBV20-1 combines with J gene TRBJ2-3; TRBD1 is a possible D gene (6 bases). This CDR3 spans 11 amino acids. The V end was cut by 6 bases, the J end by 4 bases, with 8 bases between. Germline lookup yields CDR1 DFQATT and CDR2 SNEGSKA (reference sequence). CDR3 amino acids: CSARTADTQYF. CDR3 nucleotides: TGCAGTGCCCGGACAGCAGATACGCAGTATTTT.

This clone was seen only once. The rearrangement links TRBV6-1 to TRBJ1-2, with D possibly matching TRBD1 (5 bases). Trimming took 2 bases from V and 3 from J, leaving 10 bases between them. Germline values: CDR1 MNHNS, CDR2 SASEGT. This CDR3 is built from 14 residues. CDR3 DNA sequence: TGTGCCAGCAGTGAACAGGGCAGCCACTATGGCTACACCTTC. As protein: CASSEQGSHYGYTF.

This clone was seen a handful of times. The CDR3 DNA follows: TGTGCCAGCAGCTCGAGGGGGAAGAAAGGGAACACTGAAGCTTTCTTT. Translating gives CASSSRGKKGNTEAFF. The chain has TRBV5-6 and TRBJ1-1; possible D gene TRBD1, 6 bases. V lost 3 bases and J 1 base, leaving 16 bases between the germline ends. There are 16 residues in the CDR3. Germline-derived CDR1 and CDR2 are SGHDT and YYEEEE.

This clone was detected once. This chain connects TRBV30 to TRBJ2-1; D is undetermined. Germline-derived CDR1 and CDR2 are GTSNPN and SVGIG (reference sequence). CDR3 size: 14 residues. Trimming left V 6 bases short and J 7 bases short, with 19 bases between. For the CDR3, the DNA is TGTGCCTGTAGAGTTGACCGGATCGGGAATGAGCAGTTCTTC. Translating gives CACRVDRIGNEQFF.